This entry describes one T cell receptor beta chain. Its target is not known. The sample belongs to a study of cytomegalovirus exposure and HLA in healthy donors. Study-level results: Most observed TCR sequences were rare, whereas some public TCRs were detected in many donors. In vitro checks showed that a few CMV-associated chains really do target CMV antigens.

This CDR3 spans 13 amino acids. V was shortened by 4 bases and J by 3 bases, with 7 bases between the two germline ends. CDR1 MNHNY and CDR2 SVGAGI come from the germline V gene (reference sequence). Method: immunoSEQ multiplex PCR; TCRdb's copy keeps in-frame clones and lacks some. The profile covers 150,000 to 200,000 clones, with around 96% appearing a single time and approximately 1% taken by the ten largest. The receptor comes from a woman aged 18 to 35 in good health and CMV-seronegative. The chain links TRBV6-6 to TRBJ1-5; D not certain. Sequences were obtained from PBMCs. The CDR3 reads CASSFDNNQPQHF. CDR3 bases: TGTGCCAGCAGTTTCGACAACAATCAGCCCCAGCATTTT.